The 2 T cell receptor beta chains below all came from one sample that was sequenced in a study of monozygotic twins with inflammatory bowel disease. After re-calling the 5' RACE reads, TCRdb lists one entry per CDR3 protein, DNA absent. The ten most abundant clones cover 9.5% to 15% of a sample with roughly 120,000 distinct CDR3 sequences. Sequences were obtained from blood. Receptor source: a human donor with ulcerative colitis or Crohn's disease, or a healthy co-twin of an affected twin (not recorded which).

The CDR3 reads CASSLRGVNTEAFF. This chain uses TRBV12-3 or TRBV12-4 with TRBJ1-1; TCRdb picks TRBD1, but there is no DNA to check that call. The CDR3 contains 14 residues.

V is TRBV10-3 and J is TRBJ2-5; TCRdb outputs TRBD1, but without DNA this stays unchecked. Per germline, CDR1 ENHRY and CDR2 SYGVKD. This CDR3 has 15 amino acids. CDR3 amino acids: CAISVTGTGQETQYF.